This entry lists 12 T cell receptor beta chains sequenced from one sample in a study of CXCR3-negative and CXCR3-positive naive CD8 T cells. In preparing the TRB cDNA libraries, 5' RACE with UMI labels was used. TCRdb reprocessed the 5' RACE reads, with one entry per CDR3 protein and no DNA. The listing records fewer than 90,000 distinct CDR3 sequences. Sequenced input: naive CXCR3- CD8+ T cells from blood. Regarding subset: CD45RO-CCR7+CD27+CD95- naive CD8+ T cells lacking CXCR3 (TNR3-). The receptors shown here come from a human donor in good health. Some clones in this sample may be carry-over from other donors' samples.

V and J are TRBV5-4 and TRBJ2-7. CDR1 is SGHNT, CDR2 YYREEE, per germline (reference sequence). This CDR3 has 15 residues. This chain's CDR3 is CASSLDGILTYEQYF.

The chain joins TRBV24-1 to TRBJ2-7. The CDR3 totals 13 residues. Per germline, CDR1 KGHDR and CDR2 SFDVKD. CDR3 sequence: CATAGGGSYEQYF.

The V call is TRBV6-1, the J call TRBJ2-1; TCRdb proposes TRBD2, but this gene call is untestable without DNA. CDR3 size: 17 residues. CDR1 and CDR2 (germline): MNHNS, SASEGT. CDR3 protein: CASSPETSGGGYNEQFF.

This chain uses TRBV12-3 or TRBV12-4 with TRBJ2-5; TCRdb lists TRBD1, though no DNA is available to test this call. The CDR3 sequence is 17 residues long. The CDR3 loop reads CASSPLSHDRAQETQYF.

This chain connects TRBV4-3 to TRBJ2-3; TCRdb proposes TRBD2, but this gene call is untestable without DNA. The CDR3 is 16 amino acids. Germline assignment: CDR1 LGHNA and CDR2 YSLEER. The CDR3 region is CASSHRSGGASDTQYF.

The V and J genes are TRBV29-1 and TRBJ2-5; TCRdb's D call, TRBD1, is unchecked because there is no DNA. Germline CDR1 reads SQVTM; CDR2 reads ANQGSEA. There are 14 residues in the CDR3. This CDR3 reads CSVRGTGVQETQYF.

The chain has TRBV7-6 and TRBJ2-3; the D call from TCRdb, TRBD1, cannot be confirmed without DNA. The CDR3 loop spans 16 amino acids. The germline gives CDR1 SGHVS, CDR2 FNYEAQ. CDR3 loop: CASSPAGSRVGDTQYF. Combining the CDR3 with reference TRBV7-6 and TRBJ2-3 gives the whole variable domain GAGVSQSPRYKVTKRGQDVALRCDPISGHVSLYWYRQALGQGPEFLTYFNYEAQQDKSGLPNDRFSAERPEGSISTLTIQRTEQRDSAMYRCASSPAGSRVGDTQYFGPGTRLTVL.

This sequence joins TRBV7-9 and TRBJ2-7. Germline-derived CDR1 and CDR2 are SEHNR and FQNEAQ (reference sequence). The CDR3 contains 14 residues. The CDR3 here is CASSLGDHPYEQYF.

The chain combines TRBV20-1 with TRBJ2-3; TCRdb selects TRBD2, and the lack of DNA leaves this call unchecked. This CDR3 has 17 amino acids. CDR1 is DFQATT and CDR2 is SNEGSKA in the germline V gene (reference sequence). The CDR3 loop reads CSAPTGTSGGDTDTQYF.

The rearrangement joins TRBV5-1 to TRBJ2-2; TCRdb names TRBD2, which stays unverified in the absence of DNA. CDR1 and CDR2 (germline): SGHRS, YFSETQ. The CDR3 extends over 16 amino acids. CDR3 sequence reads: CASRPLAGGLTGELFF.

This rearrangement joins TRBV20-1 to TRBJ2-7; absent DNA, TCRdb's TRBD2 call cannot be checked. The CDR3 runs 16 residues. The germline CDR1 and CDR2 sequences are DFQATT and SNEGSKA (reference sequence). CDR3 in amino acids: CSAHDQLAGGTYEQYF.

The chain combines TRBV10-3 with TRBJ2-3; TCRdb outputs TRBD2, but without DNA this stays unchecked. The CDR3 sequence is 15 residues long. Germline assignment: CDR1 ENHRY and CDR2 SYGVKD. This CDR3 is CATHPARSSTDTQYF.